This T cell receptor (beta chain) was profiled in a study of T-cell memory formation after mild COVID-19. Looking at the study overall: Across donors, TCR clusters were largely donor specific.

The study, taken as a whole, reports: Nothing showed for sure that second-wave clones peaking on day 37 were SARS-CoV-2 specific. Clones that contracted clustered mainly in CM and EM if CD4+ and in EMRA if CD8+.

V was pared by 4 bases and J by 1 base, with 10 bases between. This CDR3 has 14 amino acids. Germline V lookup: CDR1 SEHNR, CDR2 FQNEAQ (reference sequence). This clonotype came up a few times. Its antigen remains unidentified. Researchers used 5'RACE with constant-segment primers to make TCR alpha and TCR beta cDNA libraries that carry sample barcodes and UMIs. MiXCR, applied by TCRdb to the 5' RACE reads, yields one record per CDR3 protein. This sample has around 250,000 distinct CDR3 sequences; 9.4% occur once, and the top ten carry approximately 20%. Material: PBMCs or a T cell subset sorted from them (not recorded which). The TCR originated in a man aged 18 to 35 who had mild COVID-19 (a few samples of this study predate the infection). Cell type and time point are not known. This chain connects TRBV7-9 to TRBJ1-1; D perhaps matches TRBD1 (5 bases). CDR3 in amino acids: CASSSGTENTEAFF. In DNA, the CDR3 is TGTGCCAGCAGCTCCGGGACCGAGAACACTGAAGCTTTCTTT. Full variable domain (missing parts from reference TRBV7-9 and TRBJ1-1): DTGVSQNPRHKITKRGQNVTFRCDPISEHNRLYWYRQTLGQGPEFLTYFQNEAQLEKSRLLSDRFSAERPKGSFSTLEIQRTEQGDSAMYLCASSSGTENTEAFFGQGTRLTVV.